The 28 T cell receptor beta chains reported below all come from one sample, sequenced in a study of CXCR3-negative and CXCR3-positive naive CD8 T cells. Findings and caveats of the study: CXCR3-expressing naive cells carried TRB CDR3s more hydrophobic than those of CXCR3-negative naive cells.

No antigen has been assigned to these receptors. Via 5' RACE with UMI labels, TRB cDNA libraries were prepared. Reanalyzing the 5' RACE reads, TCRdb keeps one entry per CDR3 protein, without DNA. This sample's clone table lists approximately 59,000 distinct CDR3 sequences. Sequencing input: naive CXCR3+ CD8+ T cells from blood. This sample's subset: CD45RO-CCR7+CD27+CD95- naive CD8+ T cells expressing CXCR3 (TNR3+). The receptors here all came from a human donor in good health. Some clones in this sample may be carry-over from other donors' samples.

The rearrangement links TRBV7-3 to TRBJ2-1. The CDR3 contains 13 residues. Germline-derived CDR1 and CDR2 are SGHTA and FQGTGA. CDR3: CASSLFLYNEQFF.

J is TRBJ2-1 and V is TRBV6-5; TCRdb designates TRBD1, a call that cannot be tested without DNA. This CDR3 comprises 12 residues. Germline V gene data show CDR1 as MNHEY and CDR2 as SVGAGI. The CDR3 spells CASRRGGNEQFF.

J is TRBJ2-3 and V is TRBV10-3. CDR3 length: 14 amino acids. The germline V gene has CDR1 ENHRY and CDR2 SYGVKD. CDR3: CAISRELAEDTQYF.

The chain carries TRBV7-9 and TRBJ1-4. CDR3 length equals 13 residues. Germline CDR1 reads SEHNR; CDR2 reads FQNEAQ (reference sequence). CDR3 amino acids: CASSPPTNEKLFF.

The chain is built from TRBV29-1 and TRBJ1-5; TCRdb picks TRBD1, but there is no DNA to check that call. The germline V gene has CDR1 SQVTM and CDR2 ANQGSEA. The CDR3 length is 13 residues. The CDR3 sequence is CSVPGQGNQPQHF. Complete variable domain (other parts from reference TRBV29-1 and TRBJ1-5): SAVISQKPSRDICQRGTSLTIQCQVDSQVTMMFWYRQQPGQSLTLIATANQGSEATYESGFVIDKFPISRPNLTFSTLTVSNMSPEDSSIYLCSVPGQGNQPQHFGDGTRLSIL.

The chain recombines TRBV5-1 with TRBJ2-7; the TCRdb D gene call, TRBD1, has no DNA to confirm it. The length of the CDR3 is 15 residues. The germline V gene encodes CDR1 SGHRS and CDR2 YFSETQ. CDR3 residues: CASSHPGTGINEQYF.

This sequence joins TRBV29-1 and TRBJ2-1; TCRdb picks TRBD1, but there is no DNA to check that call. Germline CDR1 reads SQVTM; CDR2 reads ANQGSEA. This CDR3 region has 12 residues. CDR3: CSSPQGGNEQFF.

The chain recombines TRBV29-1 with TRBJ2-1; TCRdb's D call of TRBD1 is untestable without DNA. The CDR3 has 14 amino acids. Germline CDR1 and CDR2: SQVTM and ANQGSEA. CDR3 region: CSVEATGLNNEQFF.

V usage is TRBV29-1 and J usage is TRBJ2-2; TCRdb selects TRBD1, and the lack of DNA leaves this call unchecked. CDR3 size: 15 residues. In germline, CDR1 is SQVTM, CDR2 ANQGSEA. This chain's CDR3 is CSAEGGLRGTGELFF.

This chain joins TRBV6-5 and TRBJ2-3; TCRdb proposes TRBD1, but this gene call is untestable without DNA. There are 18 residues in the CDR3. The germline V gene has CDR1 MNHEY and CDR2 SVGAGI. The CDR3 reads CASSSPAGAGATTDTQYF.

This rearrangement joins TRBV6-5 to TRBJ2-7. Germline CDR1 is MNHEY and CDR2 is SVGAGI. This CDR3 region has 14 residues. CDR3 region: CASSTSGRSYEQYF.

The chain employs TRBV12-3 or TRBV12-4 and TRBJ2-7; TCRdb's D call of TRBD1 is untestable without DNA. This CDR3 region has 14 residues. CDR3 loop: CASSLDRGFYEQYF.

This chain connects TRBV3-1 to TRBJ1-4; TCRdb proposes TRBD1, but this gene call is untestable without DNA. The CDR3 runs to 15 residues. CDR1 is LGHDT, CDR2 YNNKEL, per germline (reference sequence). This CDR3 is CASSTRTGEYEKLFF.

V gene TRBV19 combines with J gene TRBJ2-1. The CDR3 extends over 14 amino acids. The germline V gene has CDR1 LNHDA and CDR2 SQIVND (reference sequence). CDR3 loop: CASGIISSYNEQFF.

V usage is TRBV27 and J usage is TRBJ2-7; TCRdb reports TRBD1, a call that lacks DNA to check it against. Germline V gene lookup returns CDR1 MNHEY and CDR2 SMNVEV (reference sequence). CDR3 length equals 12 residues. Here the CDR3 reads CASSSQGYEQYF.

V usage is TRBV21-1 and J usage is TRBJ2-7; TCRdb outputs TRBD1, but without DNA this stays unchecked. TRBV21-1 has pseudogene status. This CDR3 is 18 amino acids long. This CDR3 is CASSIKQGIELETYEQYF.

The chain carries TRBV19 and TRBJ2-7. Germline lookup yields CDR1 LNHDA and CDR2 SQIVND (reference sequence). CDR3 size: 15 residues. CDR3 amino acids: CASSIGAGASYEQYF.

The chain combines TRBV4-3 with TRBJ1-6; the D call from TCRdb, TRBD1, cannot be confirmed without DNA. The CDR3 runs to 15 residues. Germline values: CDR1 LGHNA, CDR2 YSLEER. CDR3 sequence reads: CASSPTPGQLSPLHF.

The J gene is TRBJ2-3, the V gene TRBV11-3. Germline CDR1 reads SGHNT; CDR2 reads YENEEA. The CDR3 runs 15 residues. CDR3 amino acids: CASSFRQASTDTQYF.

The chain links TRBV29-1 to TRBJ2-3. The CDR3 runs 14 residues. Germline assignment: CDR1 SQVTM and CDR2 ANQGSEA. CDR3 loop: CSVDDRRNTDTQYF.

The rearrangement joins TRBV7-2 to TRBJ2-1; TCRdb's D call of TRBD2 is untestable without DNA. The CDR3 has 17 residues. Germline V CDR1 and CDR2: SGHTA, FQGNSA. CDR3: CASSLLQRGSSYNEQFF.

The chain joins TRBV28 to TRBJ2-7. The CDR3 spans 14 residues. Germline CDR1 MDHEN, CDR2 SYDVKM. The CDR3 loop is CASSFLKSSYEQYF.

The rearrangement links TRBV7-9 to TRBJ1-4. The CDR3 runs 13 residues. Germline V gives CDR1 SEHNR, CDR2 FQNEAQ (reference sequence). CDR3 loop: CATSRRGVEKLFF.

The chain employs TRBV15 and TRBJ2-1; TCRdb reports TRBD2, a call that lacks DNA to check it against. The CDR3 sequence is 16 residues long. CDR1 is LNHNV, CDR2 YYDKDF, per germline (reference sequence). CDR3 residues: CATSEVAGDVPNEQFF.

The gene calls are TRBV3-1 and TRBJ2-6; with no DNA, the TCRdb D assignment of TRBD1 cannot be verified. The CDR3 covers 17 residues. The germline V gene encodes CDR1 LGHDT and CDR2 YNNKEL (reference sequence). The CDR3 loop is CASGQRYRDSGANVLTF.

This chain uses TRBV21-1 with TRBJ1-2; TCRdb's assignment of TRBD1 cannot be checked, as there is no DNA. TRBV21-1 represents a pseudogene. The CDR3 covers 14 residues. This CDR3 is CASSKFRGDYGYTF.

The CDR3 reads CASTSMGLGNQPQHF. The V call is TRBV19, the J call TRBJ1-5; the TCRdb D gene call, TRBD1, has no DNA to confirm it. The germline V gene has CDR1 LNHDA and CDR2 SQIVND (reference sequence). The CDR3 runs 15 residues.

This rearrangement joins TRBV4-1 to TRBJ1-2. The CDR3 length is 13 residues. CDR1 is MGHRA, CDR2 YSYEKL, per germline. CDR3 region: CASSQDRAIGYTF.